The entry below describes one TCR beta chain. Cohorts were determined from participant-reported clinical history. The data were taken from a study of blood T cell repertoires in COVID-19. Study overall: The United States, Italy and Spain were the sources of the acute and convalescent COVID-19 samples.

Germline V gives CDR1 SGHRS, CDR2 YFSETQ. With 0 bases removed from V and 2 bases from J, the gap between germline ends came to 14 bases. The CDR3 runs to 16 residues. Here immunoSEQ multiplex PCR was the method, and the copy in TCRdb shows in-frame clones only, minus some. Of about 250,000 clones in the sample, 80% to 90% were seen once. This rearrangement joins TRBV5-1 to TRBJ1-2; TRBD1 might be the D (5 bases). The specimen was PBMCs or T cells enriched from blood (not recorded which). The source is a man in his forties who had recovered from COVID-19. DNA of the CDR3: TGCGCCAGCAGCTTGGGGCAGGGTAGTTCGAACTATGGCTACACCTTC. Its translation: CASSLGQGSSNYGYTF.